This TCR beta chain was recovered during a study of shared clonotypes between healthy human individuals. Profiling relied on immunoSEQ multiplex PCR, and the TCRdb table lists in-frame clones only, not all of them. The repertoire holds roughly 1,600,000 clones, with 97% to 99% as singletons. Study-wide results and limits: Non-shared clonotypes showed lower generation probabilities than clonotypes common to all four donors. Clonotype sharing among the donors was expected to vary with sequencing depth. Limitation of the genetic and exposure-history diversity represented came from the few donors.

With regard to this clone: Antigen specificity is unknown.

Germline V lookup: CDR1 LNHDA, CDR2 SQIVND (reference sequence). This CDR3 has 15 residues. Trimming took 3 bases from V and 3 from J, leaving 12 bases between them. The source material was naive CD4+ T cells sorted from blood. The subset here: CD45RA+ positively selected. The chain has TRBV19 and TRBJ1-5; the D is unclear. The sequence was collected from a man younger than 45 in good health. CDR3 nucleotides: TGTGCCAGTAGTATCTCCAGCCTAGTCAATCAGCCCCAGCATTTT. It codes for CASSISSLVNQPQHF. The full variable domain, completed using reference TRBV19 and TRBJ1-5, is DGGITQSPKYLFRKEGQNVTLSCEQNLNHDAMYWYRQDPGQGLRLIYYSQIVNDFQKGDIAEGYSVSREKKESFPLTVTSAQKNPTAFYLCASSISSLVNQPQHFGDGTRLSIL.